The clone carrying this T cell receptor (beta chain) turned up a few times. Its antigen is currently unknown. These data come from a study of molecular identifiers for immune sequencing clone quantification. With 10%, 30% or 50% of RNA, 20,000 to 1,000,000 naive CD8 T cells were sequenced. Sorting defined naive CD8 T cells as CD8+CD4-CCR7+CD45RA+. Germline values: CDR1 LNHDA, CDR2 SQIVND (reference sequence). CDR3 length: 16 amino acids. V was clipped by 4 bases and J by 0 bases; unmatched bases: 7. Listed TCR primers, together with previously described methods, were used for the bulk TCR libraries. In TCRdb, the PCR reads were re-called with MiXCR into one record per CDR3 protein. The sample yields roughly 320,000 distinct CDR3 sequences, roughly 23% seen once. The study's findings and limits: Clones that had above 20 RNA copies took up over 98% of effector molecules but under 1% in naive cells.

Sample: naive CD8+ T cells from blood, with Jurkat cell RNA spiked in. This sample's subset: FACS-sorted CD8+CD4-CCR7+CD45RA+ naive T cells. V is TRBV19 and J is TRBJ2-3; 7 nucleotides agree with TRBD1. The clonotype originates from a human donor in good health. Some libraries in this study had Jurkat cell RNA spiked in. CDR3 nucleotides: TGTGCCAGTAGTAGAGGACAGGACCCTAGCACAGATACGCAGTATTTT. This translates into CASSRGQDPSTDTQYF.